What follows describes a single T cell receptor (beta chain). Its antigen is not identified. The assay used deep level. Per the authors' pipeline: Junction-only sequences without quality scores were provided by ImmunoSEQ, so filtering was different. TCRdb's copy holds only in-frame clones and misses some; the assay was immunoSEQ multiplex PCR. From that table come the V and J calls and clone size; the DNA was used to work out D and trimming. This table holds around 510,000 clones, 90% to 97% found once. Germline V gene data show CDR1 as MDHEN and CDR2 as SYDVKM. The length of the CDR3 is 16 residues. The V end lost 1 base, the J end lost 2 bases, and 12 bases lay between the germline ends. The data derive from a study of shared clonotypes between healthy human individuals. Study observations and caveats: Since donors were few, the genetic and exposure-history diversity represented was limited. The researchers took only blood, and tissue repertoires probably look different.

The chain links TRBV28 to TRBJ1-5, with D possibly matching TRBD1 (5 bases). The sample was naive CD4+ T cells sorted from blood. Subset reported: CD45RA+ positively selected. This TCR derives from a woman in her twenties or thirties in good health. The CDR3 DNA reads as TGTGCCAGCAGTTTATCATCCAGAGGGGGCAATCAGCCCCAGCATTTT. Translating it yields CASSLSSRGGNQPQHF.